Listed below are T cell receptor beta chains from one sample, sequenced in a study of blood T cell repertoires in COVID-19. Sequencing used immunoSEQ multiplex PCR; TCRdb keeps in-frame clones, though not all of them. Counted here are a few hundred thousand clones, 92% occurring once; the ten biggest clones make up about 18%. Sequencing used PBMCs or T cells enriched from blood (not recorded which). The origin of the receptors is a woman in her thirties who had recovered from COVID-19. The CDR3 runs from the conserved cysteine through the conserved F or W. The D gene is left open where the match is weak. Only some rows state a clone size, as once, few, many or a class for expanded clones.

j_call: TRBJ2-7; cdr3_length: 14; d_call: TRBD2; v_call: TRBV9; clone_size: once; cdr3_aa: CASSPGGGSYEQYF; cdr3_nt: TGTGCCAGCAGCCCTGGGGGGGGCTCCTACGAGCAGTACTTC
j_call: TRBJ2-1; cdr3_length: 13; d_call: TRBD2; v_call: TRBV6-5; clone_size: -; cdr3_aa: CASRLAGAKEQFF; cdr3_nt: TGTGCCAGCCGACTAGCGGGAGCAAAAGAGCAGTTCTTC
j_call: TRBJ1-5; cdr3_length: 12; d_call: -; v_call: TRBV10-2; clone_size: once; cdr3_aa: CASSERDQPQHF; cdr3_nt: TGCGCCAGCAGTGAAAGAGATCAGCCCCAGCATTTT
j_call: TRBJ1-1; cdr3_length: 13; d_call: -; v_call: TRBV7-2; clone_size: -; cdr3_aa: CASSQQLNTEAFF; cdr3_nt: TGTGCCAGCAGTCAACAGCTGAACACTGAAGCTTTCTTT
j_call: TRBJ2-4; cdr3_length: 16; d_call: TRBD2; v_call: TRBV19; clone_size: -; cdr3_aa: CASSPGLAGGKNIQYF; cdr3_nt: TGTGCCAGTAGTCCGGGACTAGCGGGAGGGAAAAACATTCAGTACTTC
j_call: TRBJ2-1; cdr3_length: 16; d_call: -; v_call: TRBV11-2; clone_size: -; cdr3_aa: CASSTRTASSYNEQFF; cdr3_nt: TGTGCCAGCAGCACGCGGACAGCCAGCTCCTACAATGAGCAGTTCTTC
j_call: TRBJ2-3; cdr3_length: 12; d_call: -; v_call: TRBV5-5; clone_size: -; cdr3_aa: CASSLEGNTQYF; cdr3_nt: TGTGCCAGCAGCTTAGAGGGAAACACGCAGTATTTT
j_call: TRBJ2-1; cdr3_length: 15; d_call: TRBD2; v_call: TRBV13; clone_size: -; cdr3_aa: CASRLAGAAYNEQFF; cdr3_nt: TGTGCCAGCAGGCTAGCGGGAGCCGCCTACAATGAGCAGTTCTTC
j_call: TRBJ2-2; cdr3_length: 16; d_call: -; v_call: TRBV28; clone_size: -; cdr3_aa: CASSPIQGVGTGELFF; cdr3_nt: TGTGCCAGCAGTCCGATACAGGGAGTGGGCACCGGGGAGCTGTTTTTT
j_call: TRBJ1-2; cdr3_length: 13; d_call: -; v_call: TRBV10-3; clone_size: -; cdr3_aa: CAISPGANYGYTF; cdr3_nt: TGTGCCATCAGTCCAGGGGCTAACTATGGCTACACCTTC
j_call: TRBJ2-7; cdr3_length: 17; d_call: TRBD1; v_call: TRBV27; clone_size: -; cdr3_aa: CASRRRTGTGGSHEQYF; cdr3_nt: TGTGCCAGCAGAAGACGAACAGGGACAGGGGGATCCCACGAGCAGTACTTC
j_call: TRBJ2-1; cdr3_length: 16; d_call: -; v_call: TRBV4-3; clone_size: -; cdr3_aa: CASSPQGQSSYNEQFF; cdr3_nt: TGCGCCAGCAGCCCCCAGGGGCAGAGCTCCTACAATGAGCAGTTCTTC
j_call: TRBJ1-1; cdr3_length: 14; d_call: TRBD1; v_call: TRBV28; clone_size: -; cdr3_aa: CASSWGTGGTEAFF; cdr3_nt: TGTGCCAGCAGCTGGGGGACAGGGGGCACTGAAGCTTTCTTT
j_call: TRBJ1-2; cdr3_length: 13; d_call: -; v_call: TRBV10-3; clone_size: -; cdr3_aa: CAIGMTEHYGYTF; cdr3_nt: TGTGCCATCGGGATGACAGAACACTATGGCTACACCTTC
j_call: TRBJ2-7; cdr3_length: 14; d_call: TRBD1; v_call: TRBV4-3; clone_size: -; cdr3_aa: CASSQGGTGHEQYF; cdr3_nt: TGCGCCAGCAGCCAAGGAGGGACAGGGCACGAGCAGTACTTC
j_call: TRBJ1-4; cdr3_length: 15; d_call: -; v_call: TRBV5-1; clone_size: -; cdr3_aa: CASSTGVPTNEKLFF; cdr3_nt: TGCGCCAGCAGCACCGGAGTTCCAACTAATGAAAAACTGTTTTTT
j_call: TRBJ1-2; cdr3_length: 16; d_call: TRBD1; v_call: TRBV28; clone_size: -; cdr3_aa: CASSLLGTGGGYGYTF; cdr3_nt: TGTGCCAGCAGTTTATTGGGAACAGGGGGCGGCTATGGCTACACCTTC
j_call: TRBJ2-3; cdr3_length: 15; d_call: TRBD2; v_call: TRBV6-5; clone_size: -; cdr3_aa: CASGVTSGYTDTQYF; cdr3_nt: TGTGCCAGCGGGGTGACTAGCGGCTACACAGATACGCAGTATTTT
j_call: TRBJ1-1; cdr3_length: 14; d_call: TRBD1; v_call: TRBV6-2/TRBV6-3; clone_size: few; cdr3_aa: CASSYWGQGAEAFF; cdr3_nt: TGTGCCAGCAGTTACTGGGGACAGGGCGCTGAAGCTTTCTTT
j_call: TRBJ2-2; cdr3_length: 16; d_call: -; v_call: TRBV3-1/TRBV3-2; clone_size: -; cdr3_aa: CASSQIISGYTGELFF; cdr3_nt: TGTGCCAGCAGCCAAATCATTAGCGGATACACCGGGGAGCTGTTTTTT
j_call: TRBJ2-5; cdr3_length: 16; d_call: TRBD1; v_call: TRBV3-1/TRBV3-2; clone_size: -; cdr3_aa: CASSSQGSKGGETQYF; cdr3_nt: TGTGCCAGCAGCTCACAGGGGTCGAAAGGCGGAGAGACCCAGTACTTC
j_call: TRBJ2-4; cdr3_length: 18; d_call: TRBD2; v_call: TRBV5-1; clone_size: -; cdr3_aa: CASSSPEPLAGGKNIQYF; cdr3_nt: TGCGCCAGCAGCTCCCCGGAACCACTAGCGGGGGGGAAAAACATTCAGTACTTC
j_call: TRBJ2-7; cdr3_length: 16; d_call: TRBD2; v_call: TRBV4-2; clone_size: -; cdr3_aa: CASSQDSSGGQYEQYF; cdr3_nt: TGTGCCAGCAGCCAAGATTCGAGCGGGGGACAATACGAGCAGTACTTC
j_call: TRBJ1-3; cdr3_length: 15; d_call: -; v_call: TRBV3-1/TRBV3-2; clone_size: -; cdr3_aa: CASSQVGASGNTIYF; cdr3_nt: TGTGCCAGCAGCCAAGTGGGGGCTAGTGGAAACACCATATATTTT
j_call: TRBJ2-7; cdr3_length: 13; d_call: -; v_call: TRBV3-1/TRBV3-2; clone_size: once; cdr3_aa: CASSQDTDYEQYF; cdr3_nt: TGTGCCAGCAGCCAAGATACAGACTACGAGCAGTACTTC
j_call: TRBJ1-5; cdr3_length: 15; d_call: -; v_call: TRBV6-2/TRBV6-3; clone_size: -; cdr3_aa: CASSYSAGAGQPQHF; cdr3_nt: TGTGCCAGCAGTTACTCGGCGGGTGCTGGTCAGCCCCAGCATTTT
j_call: TRBJ2-5; cdr3_length: 13; d_call: -; v_call: TRBV5-1; clone_size: -; cdr3_aa: CASSSPGSETQYF; cdr3_nt: TGCGCCAGCAGCTCACCGGGTTCAGAGACCCAGTACTTC
j_call: TRBJ1-4; cdr3_length: 11; d_call: -; v_call: TRBV28; clone_size: -; cdr3_aa: CASSVNEKLFF; cdr3_nt: TGTGCCAGCAGCGTTAATGAAAAACTGTTTTTT
j_call: TRBJ1-1; cdr3_length: 13; d_call: -; v_call: TRBV19; clone_size: -; cdr3_aa: CASSISVSTEAFF; cdr3_nt: TGTGCCAGTAGTATTTCGGTGAGCACTGAAGCTTTCTTT
j_call: TRBJ2-7; cdr3_length: 15; d_call: -; v_call: TRBV28; clone_size: -; cdr3_aa: CASSTLNSGSYEQYF; cdr3_nt: TGTGCCAGCAGTACACTTAACAGTGGCTCCTACGAGCAGTACTTC
j_call: TRBJ2-7; cdr3_length: 12; d_call: TRBD1; v_call: TRBV28; clone_size: -; cdr3_aa: CASSSTGVEQYF; cdr3_nt: TGTGCCAGCAGCTCAACAGGGGTTGAGCAGTACTTC
j_call: TRBJ1-1; cdr3_length: 13; d_call: -; v_call: TRBV28; clone_size: -; cdr3_aa: CASSFQGSTEAFF; cdr3_nt: TGTGCCAGCAGTTTTCAGGGTTCCACTGAAGCTTTCTTT
j_call: TRBJ2-7; cdr3_length: 14; d_call: TRBD2; v_call: TRBV4-1; clone_size: -; cdr3_aa: CASSIGLADYEQYF; cdr3_nt: TGCGCCAGCAGCATCGGACTAGCGGACTACGAGCAGTACTTC
j_call: TRBJ1-5; cdr3_length: 15; d_call: TRBD1; v_call: TRBV11-2; clone_size: -; cdr3_aa: CASSFGTGVNQPQHF; cdr3_nt: TGTGCCAGCAGCTTCGGGACAGGGGTGAATCAGCCCCAGCATTTT
j_call: TRBJ1-5; cdr3_length: 14; d_call: -; v_call: TRBV11-2; clone_size: -; cdr3_aa: CASSLVGAGQPQHF; cdr3_nt: TGTGCCAGCAGCTTAGTGGGGGCAGGCCAGCCCCAGCATTTT
j_call: TRBJ2-3; cdr3_length: 16; d_call: TRBD2; v_call: TRBV10-3; clone_size: -; cdr3_aa: CAISESRGRGPWTQYF; cdr3_nt: TGTGCCATCAGTGAGTCGCGCGGGAGGGGCCCGTGGACGCAGTATTTT